This is a list of T cell receptor beta chains from one sample in a study of identical twins. TCRdb itself ran the 5' RACE reads through MiXCR, one entry per CDR3 protein. The repertoire holds fewer than 250,000 distinct CDR3 sequences, with around 9.6% as singletons. The sample taken for sequencing was memory (CD45RO+) T cells sorted from blood. Receptors originate from a young woman in good health. The CDR3 runs from the conserved cysteine through the conserved F or W. A D gene is named only where the DNA matches it firmly. Not all rows give a size; the values are once, few, many and, for expanded clones, a class.

cdr3_nt: TGTGCCAGCAGCGCACAGGGATTGGCCGGGGAGCTGTTTTTT
cdr3_aa: CASSAQGLAGELFF
v_call: TRBV12-3/TRBV12-4
j_call: TRBJ2-2
clone_size: many
cdr3_length: 14
d_call: NA

cdr3_nt: TGTGCCAGCAGCTTACATGACAAGACAGATACGCAGTATTTT
cdr3_aa: CASSLHDKTDTQYF
v_call: TRBV7-2
j_call: TRBJ2-3
clone_size: NA
cdr3_length: 14
d_call: NA

cdr3_nt: TGCAGCGTTGAAGGTATAGCCAAAAACATTCAGTACTTC
cdr3_aa: CSVEGIAKNIQYF
v_call: TRBV29-1
j_call: TRBJ2-4
clone_size: NA
cdr3_length: 13
d_call: NA

cdr3_nt: TGTGCCAGCCGTCTGTTGGAACTAGCGGGGGGGCAAGATACGCAGTATTTT
cdr3_aa: CASRLLELAGGQDTQYF
v_call: TRBV5-6
j_call: TRBJ2-3
clone_size: NA
cdr3_length: 17
d_call: TRBD2

cdr3_nt: TGTGCCAGCAGCTTAGGAAGCGTCGGCGAAAGAGGACTCCACTTT
cdr3_aa: CASSLGSVGERGLHF
v_call: TRBV13
j_call: TRBJ1-6
clone_size: few
cdr3_length: 15
d_call: NA

cdr3_nt: TGTGCCAGCAGCCAAGATCCATGGAGCTACACCTTC
cdr3_aa: CASSQDPWSYTF
v_call: TRBV3-1
j_call: TRBJ1-2
clone_size: few
cdr3_length: 12
d_call: NA

cdr3_nt: TGTGCCAGCAGTTTATCCGGGATGTATGGAAACACCATATATTTT
cdr3_aa: CASSLSGMYGNTIYF
v_call: TRBV28
j_call: TRBJ1-3
clone_size: many
cdr3_length: 15
d_call: NA

cdr3_nt: TGTGCCAGCAGCCCTTTAGCGGGGGGGCCGGGCTACAATGAGCAGTTCTTC
cdr3_aa: CASSPLAGGPGYNEQFF
v_call: TRBV12-3/TRBV12-4
j_call: TRBJ2-1
clone_size: many
cdr3_length: 17
d_call: TRBD2

cdr3_nt: TGCGCCAGCAGACCCACGGGGGGCAACGAGCAGTACTTC
cdr3_aa: CASRPTGGNEQYF
v_call: TRBV5-1
j_call: TRBJ2-7
clone_size: many
cdr3_length: 13
d_call: NA

cdr3_nt: TGCGCCAGCAGCCCACGGTGGGGGGACCCGAATCAGCCCCAGCATTTT
cdr3_aa: CASSPRWGDPNQPQHF
v_call: TRBV4-1
j_call: TRBJ1-5
clone_size: few
cdr3_length: 16
d_call: NA

cdr3_nt: TGTGCCAGCAGTGAAGTAAACCCCTCGGGGATAGGTGGCTACACCTTC
cdr3_aa: CASSEVNPSGIGGYTF
v_call: TRBV2
j_call: TRBJ1-2
clone_size: few
cdr3_length: 16
d_call: NA

cdr3_nt: TGTGCCTGGACCCACAGGTCTGCCGGCTACACCTTC
cdr3_aa: CAWTHRSAGYTF
v_call: TRBV30
j_call: TRBJ1-2
clone_size: NA
cdr3_length: 12
d_call: NA

cdr3_nt: TGTGCCAGCAGTCGGACTAGCGGGAGTTCGAATACGCAGTATTTT
cdr3_aa: CASSRTSGSSNTQYF
v_call: TRBV12-3/TRBV12-4
j_call: TRBJ2-3
clone_size: many
cdr3_length: 15
d_call: TRBD2

cdr3_nt: TGTGCCAGCAGTCCAGGACAGGGACGCAATCAGCCCCAGCATTTT
cdr3_aa: CASSPGQGRNQPQHF
v_call: TRBV12-3/TRBV12-4
j_call: TRBJ1-5
clone_size: few
cdr3_length: 15
d_call: TRBD1

cdr3_nt: TGTGCCAGCAGCTCCCGACAGGGGTCGGAAGAGCAGTACTTC
cdr3_aa: CASSSRQGSEEQYF
v_call: TRBV7-8
j_call: TRBJ2-7
clone_size: NA
cdr3_length: 14
d_call: TRBD1

cdr3_nt: TGTGCCAGCAGCCTGGGCCCCGGGACAGTAAGCACAGATACGCAGTATTTT
cdr3_aa: CASSLGPGTVSTDTQYF
v_call: TRBV3-1
j_call: TRBJ2-3
clone_size: few
cdr3_length: 17
d_call: TRBD1

cdr3_nt: TGTGCCAGCAGGAGCGGGACATGGGAAGGGGAGCAGTTCTTC
cdr3_aa: CASRSGTWEGEQFF
v_call: TRBV9
j_call: TRBJ2-1
clone_size: many
cdr3_length: 14
d_call: NA

cdr3_nt: TGTGCCAGCAGTTACTCAGCCAGGGGCCACACAGATACGCAGTATTTT
cdr3_aa: CASSYSARGHTDTQYF
v_call: TRBV6-5
j_call: TRBJ2-3
clone_size: NA
cdr3_length: 16
d_call: NA

cdr3_nt: TGTGCCATCAAGAGGGGCAGCACGAACACCGGGGAGCTGTTTTTT
cdr3_aa: CAIKRGSTNTGELFF
v_call: TRBV10-3
j_call: TRBJ2-2
clone_size: many
cdr3_length: 15
d_call: NA

cdr3_nt: TGTGCCAGCAGTGTGGACTTGAACACCGGGGAGCTGTTTTTT
cdr3_aa: CASSVDLNTGELFF
v_call: TRBV25-1
j_call: TRBJ2-2
clone_size: many
cdr3_length: 14
d_call: NA

cdr3_nt: TGTGCCAGCAGCGGGGGTTTTGGGGCCAACGTCCTGACTTTC
cdr3_aa: CASSGGFGANVLTF
v_call: TRBV12-3/TRBV12-4
j_call: TRBJ2-6
clone_size: NA
cdr3_length: 14
d_call: NA

cdr3_nt: TGTGCCAGCAGCCAAGATTCCGGACAGGTCAACGAGCAGTACTTC
cdr3_aa: CASSQDSGQVNEQYF
v_call: TRBV14
j_call: TRBJ2-7
clone_size: few
cdr3_length: 15
d_call: TRBD1

cdr3_nt: TGTGCCAGCAGCTTGACAGGGGACGGGACCTACGAGCAGTACTTC
cdr3_aa: CASSLTGDGTYEQYF
v_call: TRBV5-5
j_call: TRBJ2-7
clone_size: many
cdr3_length: 15
d_call: TRBD1

cdr3_nt: TGTGCCGGGGGTGGGGATCGAAGATTAGAAGAGACCCAGTACTTC
cdr3_aa: CAGGGDRRLEETQYF
v_call: TRBV21-1
j_call: TRBJ2-5
clone_size: few
cdr3_length: 15
d_call: NA

cdr3_nt: TGTGCCAGCACCTTCGGAGAGACCCAGTACTTC
cdr3_aa: CASTFGETQYF
v_call: TRBV6-6
j_call: TRBJ2-5
clone_size: NA
cdr3_length: 11
d_call: NA

cdr3_nt: TGTGCCAGCAGCCCCACCGGGACAGGGCTTGGCTACACCTTC
cdr3_aa: CASSPTGTGLGYTF
v_call: TRBV6-1
j_call: TRBJ1-2
clone_size: NA
cdr3_length: 14
d_call: TRBD1

cdr3_nt: TGCGCCAGCTCCGGACAGGGTAGGGTCGACGAGCAGTACTTC
cdr3_aa: CASSGQGRVDEQYF
v_call: TRBV5-1
j_call: TRBJ2-7
clone_size: many
cdr3_length: 14
d_call: TRBD1

cdr3_nt: TGCAGTGCTCGAGGTGGAACCCCTGGGGCCAACGTCCTGACTTTC
cdr3_aa: CSARGGTPGANVLTF
v_call: TRBV20-1
j_call: TRBJ2-6
clone_size: few
cdr3_length: 15
d_call: NA

cdr3_nt: TGCAGTGCTAGAGACACTAGCGGGGGGCCCGCAGATACGCAGTATTTT
cdr3_aa: CSARDTSGGPADTQYF
v_call: TRBV20-1
j_call: TRBJ2-3
clone_size: many
cdr3_length: 16
d_call: TRBD2

cdr3_nt: TGTGCCAGCAGTTACTCGAGTGTGGGCAGGGGGGACTCTGGGGCCAACGTCCTGACTTTC
cdr3_aa: CASSYSSVGRGDSGANVLTF
v_call: TRBV6-2/TRBV6-3
j_call: TRBJ2-6
clone_size: few
cdr3_length: 20
d_call: NA

cdr3_nt: TGTGCCAGCAGCTTAGGACTTCCGATAGCTAACTATGGCTACACCTTC
cdr3_aa: CASSLGLPIANYGYTF
v_call: TRBV7-9
j_call: TRBJ1-2
clone_size: NA
cdr3_length: 16
d_call: NA

cdr3_nt: TGTGCCAGCAGCTTGGTTAGCGGCACAGATACGCAGTATTTT
cdr3_aa: CASSLVSGTDTQYF
v_call: TRBV5-6
j_call: TRBJ2-3
clone_size: many
cdr3_length: 14
d_call: NA

cdr3_nt: TGTGCCACCAGCAGGGGAGGACGGGGACGGAACACTGAAGCTTTCTTT
cdr3_aa: CATSRGGRGRNTEAFF
v_call: TRBV15
j_call: TRBJ1-1
clone_size: few
cdr3_length: 16
d_call: NA

cdr3_nt: TGCGCCAGCAGTCCGCCCCCGGGACAGGGGGCTTATGGCTACACCTTC
cdr3_aa: CASSPPPGQGAYGYTF
v_call: TRBV5-1
j_call: TRBJ1-2
clone_size: NA
cdr3_length: 16
d_call: TRBD1